This T cell receptor beta chain was retrieved from a study of OX40 agonist ivuxolimab in advanced cancers. Study-wide points: Relative to CD4+, CD8+ T cells held more expanded clones on average. At 0.1 to 3.0 mg/kg and by week 6, clonal expansion occurred in CD4+ and CD8+ blood T cells.

The protocol was immunoSEQ multiplex PCR, while the TCRdb copy is restricted to in-frame clones and leaves out a portion. The repertoire includes about 45,000 clones, roughly 82% of them detected once, and more than 2% sits in the top ten. With 3 bases clipped from V and 0 bases from J, the junction kept 4 bases outside the gene matches. The length of the CDR3 is 15 residues. Germline V gives CDR1 SGHRS, CDR2 YFSETQ. Of note for this clone: Its antigen is not identified.

The TCR comes from an adult with an advanced solid tumor such as melanoma, head and neck, liver or kidney cancer. V usage is TRBV5-1 and J usage is TRBJ2-7; 9 bases are a match to TRBD1. The source material was CD4+ or CD8+ T cells sorted from blood, sampled in a trial of the OX40 agonist ivuxolimab. In DNA, the CDR3 is TGCGCCAGCAGCTCACAGGGGGCTTTCTCCTACGAGCAGTACTTC. Translating it yields CASSSQGAFSYEQYF.